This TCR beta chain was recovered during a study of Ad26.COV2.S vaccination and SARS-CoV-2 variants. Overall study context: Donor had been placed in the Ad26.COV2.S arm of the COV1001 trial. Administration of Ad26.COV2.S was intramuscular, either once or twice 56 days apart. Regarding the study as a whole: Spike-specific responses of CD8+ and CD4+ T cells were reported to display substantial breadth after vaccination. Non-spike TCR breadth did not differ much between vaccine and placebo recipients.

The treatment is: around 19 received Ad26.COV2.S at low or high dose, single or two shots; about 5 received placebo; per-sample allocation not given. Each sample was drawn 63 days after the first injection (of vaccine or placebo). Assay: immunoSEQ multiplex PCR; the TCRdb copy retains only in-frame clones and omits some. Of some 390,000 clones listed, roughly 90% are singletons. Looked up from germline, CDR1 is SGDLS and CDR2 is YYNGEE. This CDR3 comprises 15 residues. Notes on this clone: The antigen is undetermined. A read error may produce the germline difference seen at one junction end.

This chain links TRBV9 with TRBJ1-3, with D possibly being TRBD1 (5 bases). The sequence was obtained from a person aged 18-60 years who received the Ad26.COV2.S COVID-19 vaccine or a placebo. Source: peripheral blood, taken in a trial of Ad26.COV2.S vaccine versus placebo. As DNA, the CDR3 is TGTGCCAGCGGCGTAAATGTCGGGGGAGGAAACACCATATATTTT. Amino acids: CASGVNVGGGNTIYF.